A single sample gave rise to the 8 T cell receptor beta chains below, sequenced in a study of blood T cell repertoires in COVID-19. Only in-frame clones appear in the TCRdb table, and some are missing; sequencing was by immunoSEQ multiplex PCR. The sample includes roughly 240,000 clones, around 85% of them seen just once. The specimen was PBMCs or T cells enriched from blood (not recorded which). Every receptor here comes from a woman between 50 and 59 years old with acute COVID-19.

The chain uses TRBV6-5 and TRBJ1-1, with TRBD1 matching 9 bases. V trimming: 6 bases; J trimming: 1 base; junction bases outside the gene matches: 3. This CDR3 is 14 amino acids long. In germline, CDR1 is MNHEY, CDR2 SVGAGI. The CDR3 loop reads CASSMGQGNTEAFF. CDR3 DNA sequence: TGTGCCAGCAGCATGGGACAGGGGAACACTGAAGCTTTCTTT.

CDR3 in DNA: TGTGCCAGCAGTGAAGCTGGGACAGGGGGCGGCTACACCTTC. Translating it yields CASSEAGTGGGYTF. This chain connects TRBV6-1 to TRBJ1-2; 12 positions agree with TRBD1. The CDR3 consists of 14 residues. CDR1 MNHNS and CDR2 SASEGT come from the germline V gene. V lost 0 bases to trimming and J lost 8 bases; unmatched junction nucleotides: 1.

The chain has TRBV6-5 and TRBJ1-2; D uncertain. CDR3 size: 13 residues. V was pared by 2 bases and J by 3 bases, with 7 bases between. In germline, CDR1 is MNHEY, CDR2 SVGAGI. CDR3 nucleotide sequence: TGTGCCAGCAGTTACGGGGAGCACTATGGCTACACCTTC. Translation: CASSYGEHYGYTF.

The genes are TRBV19 and TRBJ1-6; TRBD1 matches at 7 bases. There are 15 residues in the CDR3. CDR1 and CDR2 (germline): LNHDA, SQIVND (reference sequence). The trim removed 6 bases at V and 1 base at J, leaving 3 bases unmatched. CDR3 amino acids: CASRTGRSYNSPLHF. In DNA form, the CDR3 reads TGTGCCAGTAGGACAGGGAGGTCCTATAATTCACCCCTCCACTTT.

The chain combines TRBV14 with TRBJ1-2; D is uncertain. The V end lost 0 bases, the J end lost 10 bases, and 12 bases lay between the germline ends. Germline V gene lookup returns CDR1 SGHDN and CDR2 FVKESK. The CDR3 spans 13 residues. The CDR3 loop reads CASSQDLRGLYTF. CDR3 in DNA: TGTGCCAGCAGCCAAGATCTCCGTGGCCTCTACACCTTC.

The V and J genes are TRBV19 and TRBJ2-7, with D tentatively TRBD2 (6 bases). CDR1 is LNHDA, CDR2 SQIVND, per germline (reference sequence). V was pared by 3 bases and J by 6 bases, with 12 bases between. The CDR3 extends over 13 amino acids. CDR3 amino acids: CASSIWQGGEQYF. The CDR3 DNA follows: TGTGCCAGTAGTATCTGGCAGGGAGGCGAGCAGTACTTC. The whole variable domain, remainder taken from reference TRBV19 and TRBJ2-7, is DGGITQSPKYLFRKEGQNVTLSCEQNLNHDAMYWYRQDPGQGLRLIYYSQIVNDFQKGDIAEGYSVSREKKESFPLTVTSAQKNPTAFYLCASSIWQGGEQYFGPGTRLTVT.

The chain joins TRBV5-6 to TRBJ1-2; TRBD1 aligns across 11 bases. Trimming took 4 bases from V and 2 from J; bases not matched to a gene: 4. The CDR3 consists of 15 residues. From germline, CDR1 is SGHDT and CDR2 YYEEEE. The CDR3 DNA sequence: TGTGCCAGCAGCGACTGGACAGGGGGCAACTATGGCTACACCTTC. It specifies CASSDWTGGNYGYTF.

The rearrangement uses TRBV6-2 or TRBV6-3 and TRBJ1-4; 8 bases map to TRBD1. The trim removed 6 bases at V and 0 bases at J, leaving 15 bases unmatched. Germline CDR1 and CDR2: MNHEY and SVGEGT. CDR3 length equals 19 residues. The CDR3 spells CASSSMGSDRESTNEKLFF. CDR3 DNA: TGTGCCAGCAGCTCCATGGGGTCGGACAGGGAATCAACTAATGAAAAACTGTTTTTT.